This is a list of T cell receptor beta chains from one sample in a study of OX40 agonist ivuxolimab in advanced cancers. The assay was immunoSEQ multiplex PCR, and TCRdb's table has in-frame clones only and misses some. In the table there are 70,000 to 80,000 clones, roughly 93% of which are singletons. The sequences come from CD4+ or CD8+ T cells sorted from blood, collected in a trial of the OX40 agonist ivuxolimab. The receptors derive from an adult with an advanced solid tumor such as melanoma, head and neck, liver or kidney cancer. Each CDR3 is given with its conserved first and last residue. The D gene is left open where the match is weak. For some rows the clone size is stated as once, few or many, or as a class when expanded; others skip it.

cdr3_nt	cdr3_aa	d_call	clone_size	v_call	j_call
TGTGCCAGCAGCTTAAGGACTTACCTCAATTCACCCCTCCACTTT	CASSLRTYLNSPLHF	.	.	TRBV7-9	TRBJ1-6
TGTGCCACCAGCAGAGGGCAGAGGATGGGAAACACCATATATTTT	CATSRGQRMGNTIYF	.	.	TRBV15	TRBJ1-3
TGTGCCAGCAGCTTATTGGACAGGGACAGTGAGCAGTTCTTC	CASSLLDRDSEQFF	TRBD1	.	TRBV7-6	TRBJ2-1
TGTGCCAGCAGTCCCGGGACTAGCGGGAGGGCGCTTACCGGGGAGCTGTTTTTT	CASSPGTSGRALTGELFF	TRBD2	.	TRBV27	TRBJ2-2
TGCGCCAGCAGCCCCGAGACAGGGGGATATAACTATGGCTACACCTTC	CASSPETGGYNYGYTF	TRBD1	.	TRBV5-1	TRBJ1-2
TGCGCCAGCAGCTCTGTGGGGGACAGGAGCTCCTACGAGCAGTACTTC	CASSSVGDRSSYEQYF	TRBD1	.	TRBV5-1	TRBJ2-7
TGTGCCAGCAGCGCCCGCGCGGACAGGGGGCTTAGCGGGGAGCTGTTTTTT	CASSARADRGLSGELFF	TRBD1	.	TRBV9	TRBJ2-2
TGCGCCAGCAGCTTGGATGCTAGCGGGGCCACAGATACGCAGTATTTT	CASSLDASGATDTQYF	TRBD2	.	TRBV5-1	TRBJ2-3
TGTGCCAGCAGCTTGGCCGCCCGCTACGAGCAGTACTTC	CASSLAARYEQYF	.	.	TRBV5-6	TRBJ2-7
TGTGCCAGCAGCTTAGCCCAGGGCTCCTATAATTCACCCCTCCACTTT	CASSLAQGSYNSPLHF	.	.	TRBV13	TRBJ1-6
TGTGCCAGCAGCTTAGGAGGGTACGAGCAGTACTTC	CASSLGGYEQYF	.	.	TRBV13	TRBJ2-7
TGCGCCAGCAGCCAAGAGCCTCTCGCTAACTATGGCTACACCTTC	CASSQEPLANYGYTF	.	.	TRBV4-1	TRBJ1-2
TGTGCCAGCAGCTCTCCGGGGCCCTCGAATGAAAAACTGTTTTTT	CASSSPGPSNEKLFF	.	.	TRBV7-9	TRBJ1-4
TGTGCCAGCAGCTTGGGGGGCTTAGGCTACACCTTC	CASSLGGLGYTF	.	.	TRBV7-9	TRBJ1-2
TGTGCCAGCAGCTTAGGCCAGGGGCCCTACGAGCAGTACTTC	CASSLGQGPYEQYF	.	.	TRBV13	TRBJ2-7
TGTGCCAGCAGCTCAACACAGGGGGCGCGAGCTTTCTTT	CASSSTQGARAFF	TRBD1	.	TRBV5-6	TRBJ1-1
TGTGCCACCATCGAGCGGGAGGGCCTGCACAATGAGCAGTTCTTC	CATIEREGLHNEQFF	TRBD2	.	TRBV15	TRBJ2-1
TGTGCCAGTCAACAGGGGTTCGGAAGCAATCAGCCCCAGCATTTT	CASQQGFGSNQPQHF	TRBD1	.	TRBV2	TRBJ1-5
TGTGCCAGTAGTATCGTGGGGTCCAGTAACGAGCAGTACTTC	CASSIVGSSNEQYF	.	.	TRBV19	TRBJ2-7
TGTGCCAGCAGTTATCGGGGCAGGATAACGAACACTGAAGCTTTCTTT	CASSYRGRITNTEAFF	.	.	TRBV6-6	TRBJ1-1
TGTGCCAGCAGACCTGTCCCTAGCGGGAGTTACGAGCAGTACTTC	CASRPVPSGSYEQYF	TRBD2	.	TRBV27	TRBJ2-7
TGTGCCAGCAGCTCCCGGACAGGGCTTTTGACAGATACGCAGTATTTT	CASSSRTGLLTDTQYF	TRBD1	.	TRBV9	TRBJ2-3
TGCAGCGTTCGGGGACCGGAAAACAATGAGCAGTTCTTC	CSVRGPENNEQFF	.	.	TRBV29-1	TRBJ2-1
TGTACAGGCTTGGCGGATACGCAGTATTTT	CTGLADTQYF	.	.	TRBV29-1	TRBJ2-3
TGTGCCAGCAGCTTGGGGTTTCAGCCCCAGCATTTT	CASSLGFQPQHF	.	few	TRBV5-6	TRBJ1-5
TGTGCCACCAGCAGAGAACTGGGCAGAAAGAACACTGAAGCTTTCTTT	CATSRELGRKNTEAFF	.	once	TRBV15	TRBJ1-1
TGTGCCAGCAGTGAAGCCGGAGGGGCTGGGGCCAACGTCCTGACTTTC	CASSEAGGAGANVLTF	.	.	TRBV6-1	TRBJ2-6
TGTGCCAGCAGTTACTCCGCCCAGTCTAACTATGGCTACACCTTC	CASSYSAQSNYGYTF	.	.	TRBV27	TRBJ1-2
TGTGCCAGCATTGGACAAGAAGCCAAAAACATTCAGTACTTC	CASIGQEAKNIQYF	.	few	TRBV6-7	TRBJ2-4
TGCGCCAGCAGTCCAGTGAACACCGGGGAGCTGTTTTTT	CASSPVNTGELFF	.	.	TRBV23-1	TRBJ2-2
TGCGCCAGCAGCTTAACAGGACAGCAAACCCAGTACTTC	CASSLTGQQTQYF	.	.	TRBV4-3	TRBJ2-5
TGCGCCAGCAGCCCTAACAAGGGCCCCTACGAGCAGTACTTC	CASSPNKGPYEQYF	.	once	TRBV4-1	TRBJ2-7
TGTGCCAGCAGCCCTGACAGGGCGGGCACTGAAGCTTTCTTT	CASSPDRAGTEAFF	TRBD1	.	TRBV13	TRBJ1-1